This TCR beta chain appears in the sequencing data of a study of blood T cell repertoires in COVID-19 (dated by TCRdb to between 2020 and 2021). For context, the study as a whole: Collaborator samples came from the United States, Italy and Spain and covered acute and convalescent phases of COVID-19. Deeply sampled blood TCRbeta repertoires from subjects exposed to, actively infected with, or recovered from COVID-19 were included in the dataset. The material from the prospective study consisted of cDNA or gDNA derived from T cells, B-cell-depleted T cells, or PBMCs. Where available, HLA class I and class II types were taken from metadata supplied by the sample provider and were not determined by assay-based typing. The repertoires were released in a freely available public database intended as a resource for research on the immune response to SARS-CoV-2. The sample metadata nearly always contained a de-identified subject ID, COVID-19 status, age in years and sex. Samples were obtained from the ongoing ImmuneRACE study (first 160 participants) and from 1,000 to 1,500 subjects provided by 6 global collaborators.

TCRbeta CDR3 regions were amplified from genomic DNA using the immunoSEQ Assay, a bias-controlled multiplex PCR. The original pipeline was this. Nucleated cell counts per sample were estimated from amplification of reference gene primers within the assay. To quantify the absolute abundance of each unique TCRbeta CDR3 rearrangement, sequence reads were collapsed and filtered. For each sample, productive Simpson clonality was calculated as the square root of Simpson's diversity index across productive rearrangements. TCRdb took this table from immuneACCESS and kept in-frame rearrangements with V and J called. Such tables lack part of the clones; where checked against another copy, unresolved V genes explain under half of the gap, and the rest is unexplained. V and J calls and clone size are copied from that table; D and trimming were computed from the DNA. This sample has some 150,000 clones in its table, and about four fifths of those were observed once. The top ten constitute over 11% of the sample.

Collaborating institutions collected whole blood in K2EDTA tubes following their own protocols. Collaborator samples were shipped for TCRbeta analysis as frozen whole blood, isolated PBMCs, or DNA extracted from either sample type. In its sample, this clone was seen a few times. What antigen it recognizes has not been identified. Base qualities are not at hand, and no much larger clone is one base apart. The research as a whole found: The quantity of clinical and demographic metadata differed by source and by participant and was supplied without curation.

From the cysteine up to the phenylalanine, the CDR3 has a length of 15 residues. The only DNA kept is the CDR3, 45 bases in frame from the first base. Relative to germline, V is missing 4 bases and J is missing 6 bases, with 6 bases of the junction outside any gene match. CDR1 and CDR2 are read off the germline V gene as MGHRA and YSYEKL. This clonotype originated in a woman older than 75 with acute or convalescent COVID-19. Sequencing was done on a sample of peripheral blood. This chain is built from TRBV4-1 and TRBJ2-7, and TRBD2 aligns with 13 junction nucleotides. CDR3 loop: CASSPWTSGSGEQYF. The DNA sequence is given as TGCGCCAGCAGCCCCTGGACTAGCGGGAGTGGCGAGCAGTACTTC.